The 30 T cell receptor beta chains below all came from one sample that was sequenced in a study of T cells after yellow fever vaccination. TCRdb passed the 5' RACE reads through MiXCR, listing each CDR3 protein once. The sample lists over 100,000 distinct CDR3 sequences, 8.4% occurring once. Sample: CD8+ T cells sorted from PBMCs, taken 45 days after the yellow fever booster vaccination. These TCRs come from a man aged 30 to 45 who received the YFV17D yellow fever vaccine.

This clonotype was recorded a few times. This chain uses TRBV20-1 with TRBJ1-5; 8 positions agree with TRBD1. The CDR3 length is 14 residues. J lost 3 bases, V lost 3 bases, and 4 bases had no gene match. The germline V gene has CDR1 DFQATT and CDR2 SNEGSKA (reference sequence). The DNA for the CDR3 is TGCAGTGCTAGTGGGACAGGCCCCAATCAGCCCCAGCATTTT. Residues: CSASGTGPNQPQHF.

This clonotype was counted ten times or more. This chain connects TRBV15 to TRBJ2-3, with D tentatively TRBD2 (5 bases). V was pared by 5 bases and J by 2 bases, with 14 bases between. The CDR3 is 15 amino acids. CDR1 and CDR2 (germline): LNHNV, YYDKDF (reference sequence). CDR3: CATSGEAEFTDTQYF. The CDR3, as DNA: TGTGCCACCAGCGGTGAAGCGGAATTCACAGATACGCAGTATTTT.

The V call is TRBV6-1, the J call TRBJ1-2, with D unresolved. The CDR3 consists of 19 residues. The V end was cut by 0 bases, the J end by 4 bases, with 24 bases between. CDR1 is MNHNS, CDR2 SASEGT, per germline. DNA for the CDR3: TGTGCCAGCAGTGAAGCTCTTGGAGTGGGAATGTATGGATTCTATGGCTACACCTTC. It translates to CASSEALGVGMYGFYGYTF.

This clonotype occurred many times. The chain links TRBV10-2 to TRBJ2-7; tentatively, D is TRBD1 or TRBD2 (6 bases each). V was pared by 6 bases and J by 3 bases, with 18 bases between. Germline values: CDR1 WSHSY, CDR2 SAAADI. This CDR3 is built from 15 residues. The CDR3, as DNA: TGCGCCAGCAGGTTAACCGGGGGCTATGACTACGAGCAGTACTTC. It specifies CASRLTGGYDYEQYF.

Ten or more counts support this clonotype. The rearrangement uses TRBV7-9 and TRBJ2-7; 8 nucleotides match TRBD2. The CDR3 has 12 residues. Germline-derived CDR1 and CDR2 are SEHNR and FQNEAQ (reference sequence). J gave up 5 bases and V 3 bases, and 0 bases lay outside the gene matches. CDR3 DNA sequence: TGTGCCAGCAGCTTGACTAGCGACGAGCAGTACTTC. Protein: CASSLTSDEQYF.

The genes are TRBV13 and TRBJ2-1; 7 bases map to TRBD2. CDR3 size: 18 residues. V was pared by 5 bases and J by 7 bases, with 20 bases of the junction left unmatched. Germline V CDR1 and CDR2: PRHDT, FYEKMQ (reference sequence). DNA of the CDR3: TGTGCCAGCAGCAGCATTGGGGGGGAGGGCCCGTCGGAAAATGAGCAGTTCTTC. Its translation is CASSSIGGEGPSENEQFF.

In its sample, this clonotype was seen many times. The chain combines TRBV12-3 or TRBV12-4 with TRBJ1-1; unclear D gene. Trimming cost V 4 bases and J 5 bases, with 8 bases left between them. This CDR3 spans 12 amino acids. The DNA for the CDR3 is TGTGCCAGCAGTTATAGCTTAACTGAAGCTTTCTTT. Translating gives CASSYSLTEAFF.

This clonotype was found many times. J is TRBJ1-5 and V is TRBV7-8; 7 nucleotides line up with TRBD1. Germline V lookup: CDR1 SGHVS, CDR2 FQNEAQ. CDR3 length: 14 residues. After removal of 1 base from V and 5 bases from J, the junction contained 2 bases not matched to a gene. CDR3 residues: CASSLVQGDQPQHF. The CDR3 DNA reads TGTGCCAGCAGCTTAGTTCAGGGGGATCAGCCCCAGCATTTT.

This clonotype has ten or more counts. The chain has TRBV4-3 and TRBJ2-7; the D is unclear. Per germline, CDR1 LGHNA and CDR2 YSLEER. Trimming stripped 0 bases from V and 2 bases from J, with 8 bases between. CDR3 length equals 14 residues. Written as DNA, the CDR3 is TGCGCCAGCAGCCAAGAAGGATCCCCCTACGAGCAGTACTTC. This gives the protein CASSQEGSPYEQYF.

This clonotype was detected many times. J is TRBJ2-1 and V is TRBV27; 9 bases match TRBD2. With 3 bases clipped from V and 4 bases from J, the junction kept 10 bases outside the gene matches. The CDR3 consists of 17 residues. Germline V gives CDR1 MNHEY, CDR2 SMNVEV (reference sequence). This chain's CDR3 is CASSFGWASGIYNEQFF. The DNA for the CDR3 is TGTGCCAGCAGTTTTGGGTGGGCTAGCGGGATTTACAATGAGCAGTTCTTC.

This clonotype was detected ten times or more. The chain links TRBV30 to TRBJ2-7; the match to TRBD2 covers 7 bases. The CDR3 runs 11 residues. CDR1 and CDR2 from the germline V gene are GTSNPN and SVGIG (reference sequence). Losses at the gene ends were 7 bases for V and 4 bases for J; bases not matched to a gene: 4. As DNA, the CDR3 is TGTGCCTTAACGGGAGGTTACGAGCAGTACTTC. Translated, it gives CALTGGYEQYF. Filled out from reference TRBV30 and TRBJ2-7, the complete variable domain reads SQTIHQWPATLVQPVGSPLSLECTVEGTSNPNLYWYRQAAGRGLQLLFYSVGIGQISSEVPQNLSASRPQDRQFILSSKKLLLSDSGFYLCALTGGYEQYFGPGTRLTVT.

This clonotype was detected a few times. V is TRBV27 and J is TRBJ2-1, with 10 bases identical to TRBD2. The CDR3 extends over 16 amino acids. The germline gives CDR1 MNHEY, CDR2 SMNVEV (reference sequence). J gave up 1 base and V 3 bases, and 3 bases lay outside the gene matches. Written as DNA, the CDR3 is TGTGCCAGCAGTTTGGGACTAGCGATTTCCTACAATGAGCAGTTCTTC. Translation: CASSLGLAISYNEQFF.

In its sample, this clonotype was seen many times. This chain links TRBV5-5 with TRBJ1-3, with D uncertain. CDR1 SGHKS and CDR2 YYEKEE come from the germline V gene (reference sequence). CDR3 length: 15 residues. V lost 2 bases to trimming and J lost 0 bases, with 9 bases between them. CDR3 amino acids: CASSLDGDSGNTIYF. In DNA, the CDR3 is TGTGCCAGCAGCTTAGACGGTGACTCTGGAAACACCATATATTTT.

The rearrangement links TRBV7-9 to TRBJ2-1; 8 nucleotides match TRBD2. Germline CDR1 and CDR2: SEHNR and FQNEAQ (reference sequence). The CDR3 loop spans 15 amino acids. V lost 2 bases, J lost 5 bases, and 5 bases stayed unmatched. The CDR3: CASSLLAGMHNEQFF. The CDR3 coding sequence is TGTGCCAGCAGCTTATTAGCGGGAATGCACAATGAGCAGTTCTTC.

This clonotype was counted many times. V and J are TRBV27 and TRBJ2-7; D is unclear. This CDR3 spans 15 amino acids. V lost 0 bases and J lost 7, with 16 bases in between. Germline V lookup: CDR1 MNHEY, CDR2 SMNVEV (reference sequence). The CDR3 nucleotides are TGTGCCAGCAGTTTATCGATAAGCCTAACGGGTGAGCAGTACTTC. Its protein is CASSLSISLTGEQYF.

This chain connects TRBV7-9 to TRBJ1-2; the D is unclear. The germline V and J ends were trimmed by 2 bases and 6 bases, with 7 bases remaining between them. Germline V gene data show CDR1 as SEHNR and CDR2 as FQNEAQ (reference sequence). The CDR3 consists of 12 residues. This CDR3 reads CASSLPPDGYTF. Here the CDR3 DNA reads TGTGCCAGCAGCTTACCGCCGGATGGCTACACCTTC.

The gene calls are TRBV27 and TRBJ2-1, with TRBD2 matching over 12 bases. From germline, CDR1 is MNHEY and CDR2 SMNVEV (reference sequence). The V gene end was trimmed by 4 bases and the J gene end by 7 bases; junction bases not matched to a gene: 5. The CDR3 is made up of 15 amino acids. The CDR3 DNA reads as TGTGCCAGCAGTTCTAGCGGGAGGGCCTGGAATGAGCAGTTCTTC. Protein sequence: CASSSSGRAWNEQFF.

At least ten counts were recorded for this clonotype. The V gene is TRBV20-1, the J gene TRBJ2-1, with D possibly being TRBD2 (5 bases). The CDR3 extends over 14 amino acids. V was clipped by 5 bases and J by 4 bases, with 15 bases between them. Germline loops: CDR1 DFQATT, CDR2 SNEGSKA (reference sequence). CDR3 nucleotide sequence: TGCAGTGCTCCCCCCCAGGACTCTTACAATGAGCAGTTCTTC. Protein product: CSAPPQDSYNEQFF.

This clonotype was picked up a small number of times. The chain uses TRBV7-2 and TRBJ2-7; TRBD2 agrees at 11 bases. Trimming removed 5 bases from V and 0 bases from J; junction bases left unmatched: 0. This CDR3 has 14 amino acids. Germline CDR1 SGHTA, CDR2 FQGNSA. Here the CDR3 reads CASSTSGSSYEQYF. CDR3 DNA sequence: TGTGCCAGCAGCACTAGCGGGAGCTCCTACGAGCAGTACTTC.

This clonotype occurred many times. The chain employs TRBV9 and TRBJ2-1; possible D gene TRBD2, 6 bases. V was clipped by 3 bases and J by 1 base, with 11 bases between them. This CDR3 is built from 15 residues. The germline CDR1 and CDR2 sequences are SGDLS and YYNGEE. Written as DNA, the CDR3 is TGTGCCAGCAGCGGGGGGGTTCTGTCCTACAATGAGCAGTTCTTC. It yields the protein CASSGGVLSYNEQFF.

This clonotype was counted between two and nine times. The chain combines TRBV15 with TRBJ2-5; 9 bases line up with TRBD2. Germline trimming cut 0 bases from V and 5 bases from J; bases unmatched to any gene: 10. This CDR3 is built from 17 residues. Germline lookup yields CDR1 LNHNV and CDR2 YYDKDF (reference sequence). CDR3 in amino acids: CATSRDEEREDSETQYF. The CDR3 region has the DNA TGTGCCACCAGCAGAGATGAGGAGCGGGAGGATTCCGAGACCCAGTACTTC. Full variable domain (outside the CDR3, taken from reference TRBV15 and TRBJ2-5): DAMVIQNPRYQVTQFGKPVTLSCSQTLNHNVMYWYQQKSSQAPKLLFHYYDKDFNNEADTPDNFQSRRPNTSFCFLDIRSPGLGDTAMYLCATSRDEEREDSETQYFGPGTRLLVL.

This clonotype was observed many times. J is TRBJ2-3 and V is TRBV6-5; possibly TRBD1 for D (6 bases). The V gene lost 0 bases and the J gene lost 0 bases, with 13 bases spanning the gap. CDR3 size: 17 residues. The germline V gene has CDR1 MNHEY and CDR2 SVGAGI. This CDR3 is CASSYSNWDKSTDTQYF. The CDR3 bases are TGTGCCAGCAGTTACTCGAATTGGGACAAAAGCACAGATACGCAGTATTTT.

This clonotype was observed many times. The chain is built from TRBV4-3 and TRBJ1-6; D might be TRBD1 (5 bases). This CDR3 contains 13 residues. Germline V gene data show CDR1 as LGHNA and CDR2 as YSLEER. The germline V and J ends were trimmed by 0 bases and 16 bases, with 13 bases remaining between them. The CDR3: CASSQDQGSLLHF. The CDR3 DNA reads TGCGCCAGCAGCCAAGATCAGGGCAGCTTGCTCCACTTT.

The sample holds many counts of this clonotype. The chain links TRBV20-1 to TRBJ2-4, with D unclear. The length of the CDR3 is 12 residues. Germline V gene sequence: CDR1 DFQATT, CDR2 SNEGSKA (reference sequence). The germline V and J ends were trimmed by 4 bases and 1 base, with 5 bases remaining between them. The CDR3 DNA reads as TGCAGTGCTATTGAGGCCAAAAACATTCAGTACTTC. As protein: CSAIEAKNIQYF.

The V call is TRBV7-9, the J call TRBJ2-1; 8 bases agree with TRBD2. This CDR3 spans 17 amino acids. Losses at the gene ends were 3 bases for V and 0 bases for J; bases not matched to a gene: 7. In germline, CDR1 is SEHNR, CDR2 FQNEAQ (reference sequence). In nucleotides, the CDR3 is TGTGCCAGCAGCTTCCGAAGCGGGGGCACCTCCTACAATGAGCAGTTCTTC. It encodes CASSFRSGGTSYNEQFF. Full variable domain (rest looked up from reference TRBV7-9 and TRBJ2-1): DTGVSQNPRHKITKRGQNVTFRCDPISEHNRLYWYRQTLGQGPEFLTYFQNEAQLEKSRLLSDRFSAERPKGSFSTLEIQRTEQGDSAMYLCASSFRSGGTSYNEQFFGPGTRLTVL.

At least ten counts were recorded for this clonotype. The chain employs TRBV27 and TRBJ2-2; maybe TRBD2 (6 bases). V lost 5 bases to trimming and J lost 1 base, with 8 bases between them. The CDR3 consists of 14 residues. Germline-derived CDR1 and CDR2 are MNHEY and SMNVEV (reference sequence). The CDR3 nucleotides read TGTGCCAGCAGTCCCGGGGGGAACACCGGGGAGCTGTTTTTT. It translates to CASSPGGNTGELFF.

This clonotype came up many times. This sequence joins TRBV3-1 and TRBJ2-2; a possible D gene is TRBD1 (6 bases). V was trimmed by 2 bases and J by 5 bases, leaving 18 bases between them. The CDR3 has 17 residues. Germline-derived CDR1 and CDR2 are LGHDT and YNNKEL (reference sequence). The CDR3 protein is CASSQSQGFSRTGELFF. The CDR3 DNA reads TGTGCCAGCAGCCAAAGTCAGGGGTTTTCGCGTACCGGGGAGCTGTTTTTT. Complete variable domain (other parts from reference TRBV3-1 and TRBJ2-2): DTAVSQTPKYLVTQMGNDKSIKCEQNLGHDTMYWYKQDSKKFLKIMFSYNNKELIINETVPNRFSPKSPDKAHLNLHINSLELGDSAVYFCASSQSQGFSRTGELFFGEGSRLTVL.

The J gene is TRBJ2-1, the V gene TRBV2, with D perhaps TRBD2 (5 bases). V was cut by 2 bases and J by 12 bases, with 14 bases left in between. The CDR3 runs to 13 residues. Germline CDR1 is SNHLY and CDR2 is FYNNEI. CDR3 protein: CASSEYSTRGQFF. The CDR3, as DNA: TGTGCCAGCAGTGAATATTCTACCCGGGGGCAGTTCTTC.

This clonotype was observed at least ten times. This chain links TRBV24-1 with TRBJ2-7; D call uncertain. The V end lost 4 bases, the J end lost 0 bases, and 15 bases lay between the germline ends. In germline, CDR1 is KGHDR, CDR2 SFDVKD. The CDR3 spans 16 residues. The CDR3, as DNA: TGTGCCACCAGTGACCTAGGAAGTCCCAACTCCTACGAGCAGTACTTC. Its translation: CATSDLGSPNSYEQYF.

A few counts support this clonotype. The chain employs TRBV21-1 and TRBJ2-2; the D segment call TRBD2 is taken from the table without a DNA check. TRBV21-1 is classified as a pseudogene. The CDR3 covers 17 residues. Here the CDR3 DNA reads TGTGCCAGCAATAGGCTAGCGGGAGTACAGAACACCGGGGAGCTGTTTTTT. It encodes CASNRLAGVQNTGELFF.